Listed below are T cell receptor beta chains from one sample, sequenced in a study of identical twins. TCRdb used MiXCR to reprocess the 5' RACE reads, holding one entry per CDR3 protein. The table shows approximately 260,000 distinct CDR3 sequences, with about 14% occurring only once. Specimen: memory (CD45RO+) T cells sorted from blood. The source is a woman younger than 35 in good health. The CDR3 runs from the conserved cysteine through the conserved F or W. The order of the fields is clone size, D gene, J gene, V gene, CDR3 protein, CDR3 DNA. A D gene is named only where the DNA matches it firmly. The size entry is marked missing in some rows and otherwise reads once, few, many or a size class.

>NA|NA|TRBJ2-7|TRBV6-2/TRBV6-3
CASRTSRTKQYF
TGTGCCAGCCGGACTTCCCGTACGAAGCAGTACTTC
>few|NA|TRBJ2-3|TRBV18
CASSPGSDTQYF
TGTGCCAGCTCACCAGGGAGCGATACGCAGTATTTT
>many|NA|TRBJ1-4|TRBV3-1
CASSHPDRTEKLFF
TGTGCCAGCAGCCACCCGGATAGGACCGAAAAACTGTTTTTT
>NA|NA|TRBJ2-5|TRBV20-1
CSANRAGRTQETQYF
TGCAGTGCTAACAGGGCAGGGCGGACTCAAGAGACCCAGTACTTC
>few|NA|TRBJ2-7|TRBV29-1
CSVGYTTRYEQYF
TGCAGCGTTGGATATACTACCCGCTACGAGCAGTACTTC
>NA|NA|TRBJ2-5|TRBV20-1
CSAREFRAPGETQYF
TGCAGTGCTAGAGAGTTTAGGGCCCCGGGGGAGACCCAGTACTTC
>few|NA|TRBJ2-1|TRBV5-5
CASSRLGSDNEQFF
TGTGCCAGCAGCCGCCTGGGGAGCGACAATGAGCAGTTCTTC
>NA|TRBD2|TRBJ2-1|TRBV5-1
CASSGGTSGGNEQFF
TGCGCCAGCAGCGGTGGGACTAGCGGGGGCAATGAGCAGTTCTTC
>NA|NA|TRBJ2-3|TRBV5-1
CASSLAGRSLGTDTQYF
TGCGCCAGCAGCTTGGCCGGTCGCAGCCTCGGCACAGATACGCAGTATTTT
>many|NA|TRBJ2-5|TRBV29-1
CSVGTGGVGETQYF
TGCAGCGTTGGAACCGGGGGCGTTGGCGAGACCCAGTACTTC
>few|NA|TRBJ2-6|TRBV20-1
CSARGPPGSGANVLTF
TGCAGTGCTAGAGGTCCCCCAGGGTCTGGGGCCAACGTCCTGACTTTC
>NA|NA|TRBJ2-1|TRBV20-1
CSASEGLGAFF
TGCAGTGCTAGCGAGGGGCTAGGTGCGTTCTTC
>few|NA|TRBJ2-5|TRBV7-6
CASSLNLGRETQYF
TGTGCCAGCAGCTTAAATCTGGGGCGAGAGACCCAGTACTTC
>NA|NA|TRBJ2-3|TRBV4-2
CASSPFTAGATDTQYF
TGTGCCAGCAGCCCCTTCACGGCGGGGGCCACAGATACGCAGTATTTT
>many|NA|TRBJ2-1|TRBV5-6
CASSLIDNEQFF
TGTGCCAGCAGTTTAATCGATAATGAGCAGTTCTTC
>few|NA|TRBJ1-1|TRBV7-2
CALHGWGTEAFF
TGTGCCCTGCACGGGTGGGGCACTGAAGCTTTCTTT
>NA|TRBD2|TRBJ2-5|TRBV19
CASNIGGAAQETQYF
TGTGCCAGTAATATCGGGGGGGCCGCCCAAGAGACCCAGTACTTC
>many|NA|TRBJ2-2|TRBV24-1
CATSDLPGGELFF
TGTGCCACCAGTGATTTGCCGGGCGGGGAGCTGTTTTTT
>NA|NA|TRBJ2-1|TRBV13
CASSFRTGGGNEQFF
TGTGCCAGCAGCTTTAGGACAGGCGGGGGCAATGAGCAGTTCTTC
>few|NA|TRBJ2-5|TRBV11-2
CASARTLGAETQYF
TGTGCCAGCGCTCGGACACTAGGCGCGGAGACCCAGTACTTC
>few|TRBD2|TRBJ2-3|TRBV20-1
CSASGRTSGTTDTQYF
TGCAGTGCTAGTGGGAGGACTAGCGGGACCACAGATACGCAGTATTTT
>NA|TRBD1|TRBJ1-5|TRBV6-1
CASKFLRGNQPQHF
TGTGCCAGCAAATTTCTCAGGGGGAATCAGCCCCAGCATTTT
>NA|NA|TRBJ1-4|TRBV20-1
CSARGQMNEKLFF
TGCAGTGCCCGAGGGCAGATGAATGAAAAACTGTTTTTT
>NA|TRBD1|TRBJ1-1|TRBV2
CASVRDRAANTEAFF
TGTGCCAGCGTCCGGGACAGGGCCGCGAACACTGAAGCTTTCTTT
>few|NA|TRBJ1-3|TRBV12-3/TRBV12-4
CASSEEATGNTIYF
TGTGCCAGCAGCGAGGAGGCGACTGGAAACACCATATATTTT
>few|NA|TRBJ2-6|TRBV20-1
CSAPGRGFSGANVLTF
TGCAGTGCCCCGGGCAGGGGCTTCTCCGGGGCCAACGTCCTGACTTTC
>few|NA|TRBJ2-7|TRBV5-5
CASSRGLPSYEQYF
TGTGCCAGCAGCCGCGGACTCCCCTCCTACGAGCAGTACTTC
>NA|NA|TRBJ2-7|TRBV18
CASSPKGGISYEQYF
TGTGCCAGCTCACCAAAGGGCGGAATCTCCTACGAGCAGTACTTC
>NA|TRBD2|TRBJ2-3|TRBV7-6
CASSPNSGGLDTQYF
TGTGCCAGCAGCCCGAACAGCGGGGGGCTAGATACGCAGTATTTT
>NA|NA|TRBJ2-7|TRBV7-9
CASSLVEGGRYEQYF
TGTGCCAGCAGCTTGGTGGAAGGGGGTCGATACGAGCAGTACTTC
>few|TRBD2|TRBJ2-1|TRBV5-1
CASSFPRGGGSSPTDEQFF
TGCGCCAGCAGCTTCCCCAGAGGCGGGGGGTCCAGCCCTACGGATGAGCAGTTCTTC
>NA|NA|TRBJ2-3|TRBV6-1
CASSAPGTADTQYF
TGTGCCAGCAGTGCACCGGGCACCGCAGATACGCAGTATTTT
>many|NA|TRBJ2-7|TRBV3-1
CASSQDPRPSPSEQYF
TGTGCCAGCAGCCAAGACCCACGACCGTCCCCAAGCGAGCAGTACTTC
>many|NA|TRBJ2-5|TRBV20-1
CSASRVARIQETQYF
TGCAGTGCTAGCAGGGTGGCGAGAATACAAGAGACCCAGTACTTC
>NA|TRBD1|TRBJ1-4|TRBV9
CASSPQGGQINEKLFF
TGTGCCAGCAGCCCACAGGGGGGGCAGATTAATGAAAAACTGTTTTTT
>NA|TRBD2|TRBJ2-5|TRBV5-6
CASSHTSGRPETQYF
TGTGCCAGCAGCCACACTAGCGGGAGGCCCGAGACCCAGTACTTC
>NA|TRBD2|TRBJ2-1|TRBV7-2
CASSSGLVSSYNEQFF
TGTGCCAGCAGCTCTGGACTAGTTAGCTCCTACAATGAGCAGTTCTTC
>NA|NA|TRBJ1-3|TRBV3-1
CASSPRGNSGNTIYF
TGTGCCAGCAGCCCCAGAGGGAACTCTGGAAACACCATATATTTT
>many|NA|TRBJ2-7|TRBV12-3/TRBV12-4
CASSLKGPFEQYF
TGTGCCAGCAGTTTAAAGGGCCCCTTCGAGCAGTACTTC
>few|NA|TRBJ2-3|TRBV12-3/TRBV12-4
CASSSGIVTDTQYF
TGTGCCAGCAGCTCCGGGATCGTCACAGATACGCAGTATTTT
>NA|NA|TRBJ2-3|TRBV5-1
CASSLEYGGATDTQYF
TGCGCCAGCAGCTTGGAATATGGGGGGGCCACAGATACGCAGTATTTT
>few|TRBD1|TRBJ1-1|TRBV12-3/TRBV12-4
CASGRRGQDWNTEAFF
TGTGCCAGCGGGAGGCGGGGACAGGATTGGAACACTGAAGCTTTCTTT
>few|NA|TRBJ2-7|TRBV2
CASRTYEQYF
TGTGCCAGTCGAACCTACGAGCAGTACTTC
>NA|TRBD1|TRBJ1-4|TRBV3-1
CASSQGQVEKLFF
TGTGCCAGCAGCCAGGGACAGGTTGAAAAACTGTTTTTT
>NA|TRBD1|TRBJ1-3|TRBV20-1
CSALQGDRNTIYF
TGCAGTGCTTTACAGGGGGATAGAAACACCATATATTTT
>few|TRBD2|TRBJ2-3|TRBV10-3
CAIRDRVTSGREGTDTQYF
TGTGCCATCAGAGACAGGGTTACTAGCGGGAGAGAGGGCACAGATACGCAGTATTTT
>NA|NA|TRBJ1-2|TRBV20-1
CLPGAGPAGYTF
TGCCTCCCAGGGGCAGGACCAGCGGGCTACACCTTC
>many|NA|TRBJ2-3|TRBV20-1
CSASGSTDTQYF
TGCAGTGCTAGCGGGAGCACAGATACGCAGTATTTT